A single T cell receptor (beta chain) is shown here with its context. The sample originates from a study of T-cell memory formation after mild COVID-19. MiXCR, run by TCRdb on the 5' RACE reads, gives a single entry per CDR3 protein. The data hold about 170,000 distinct CDR3 sequences, with 10% to 15% observed a single time. This TCR was recovered from a man in his late teens or twenties who had mild COVID-19 (a few samples of this study predate the infection). Cell type and time point are not known. The source material was PBMCs or a T cell subset sorted from them (not recorded which).

CDR3 nucleotides: TGTGCCAGCAGTTACGACAGATTTAATGAAAAACTGTTTTTT. It yields the protein CASSYDRFNEKLFF. V and J are TRBV6-2 or TRBV6-3 and TRBJ1-4; tentative D call: TRBD1 (5 bases). The CDR3 is 14 residues long. Germline V gives CDR1 MNHEY, CDR2 SVGEGT. V was trimmed by 2 bases and J by 4 bases, leaving 8 bases between them.